This is a list of T cell receptor beta chains from one sample in a study of CD8+ T cells in alopecia areata. The repertoire was sequenced with immunoSEQ multiplex PCR; TCRdb's copy has only in-frame clones and lacks some. The table includes over 200,000 clones, about three fifths detected once. Sequences were derived from CD4+ T cells sorted from blood, sampled at week 0. These receptors all come from a human donor with alopecia areata. The CDR3 runs from the conserved cysteine through the conserved F or W. A D gene is named only where the DNA matches it firmly. A row's size may be missing; if present it is once, few, many or a size class.

TRBJ1-5 | - | TRBV30 | - | 16 | CAWSVGGAPSNQPQHF | TGTGCCTGGAGTGTGGGGGGGGCACCTAGCAATCAGCCCCAGCATTTT
TRBJ2-1 | - | TRBV9 | - | 13 | CASSVDPGNEQFF | TGTGCCAGCAGCGTAGATCCCGGCAATGAGCAGTTCTTC
TRBJ2-7 | - | TRBV5-1 | - | 15 | CASSLGSTGISEQYF | TGCGCCAGCAGCTTGGGGAGTACGGGGATCTCCGAGCAGTACTTC
TRBJ2-1 | - | TRBV5-1 | - | 16 | CASSKTGPQTYNEQFF | TGCGCCAGCAGCAAAACAGGGCCGCAGACCTACAATGAGCAGTTCTTC
TRBJ2-4 | - | TRBV6-1 | - | 15 | CASSALTGGKNIQYF | TGTGCCAGCAGCGCCCTTACAGGCGGCAAAAACATTCAGTACTTC
TRBJ2-6 | - | TRBV4-2 | - | 20 | CASSQDSRGVGSSGANVLTF | TGTGCCAGCAGCCAAGATAGCCGGGGTGTTGGGAGCTCTGGGGCCAACGTCCTGACTTTC
TRBJ2-6 | many | TRBV15 | - | 15 | CATSTRSAGANVLTF | TGTGCCACCAGCACCCGCTCCGCTGGGGCCAACGTCCTGACTTTC
TRBJ1-5 | few | TRBV6-1 | - | 14 | CAIRYFGGGQPQHF | TGTGCCATCAGGTATTTTGGAGGGGGTCAGCCCCAGCATTTT
TRBJ2-1 | - | TRBV27 | - | 19 | CASSLVRVRGSGFYNEQFF | TGTGCCAGCAGTCTAGTCCGGGTGAGAGGGAGTGGCTTCTACAATGAGCAGTTCTTC
TRBJ1-2 | - | TRBV29-1 | - | 14 | CSVEFRGHSYGYTF | TGCAGCGTTGAGTTCCGGGGGCATAGCTATGGCTACACCTTC
TRBJ1-6 | - | TRBV30 | - | 16 | CAWSVKGREDNSPLHF | TGTGCCTGGAGTGTAAAGGGCAGGGAGGATAATTCACCCCTCCACTTT
TRBJ2-6 | - | TRBV11-2 | - | 16 | CASSSSGKGGANVLTF | TGTGCCAGCAGCTCCTCAGGGAAGGGAGGGGCCAACGTCCTGACTTTC
TRBJ2-1 | - | TRBV27 | - | 17 | CASSLFGGGRGVNEQFF | TGTGCCAGCAGTTTATTTGGTGGGGGCCGGGGAGTCAATGAGCAGTTCTTC
TRBJ1-6 | once | TRBV6-5 | - | 15 | CASSTRQARNSPLHF | TGTGCCAGCAGCACCCGACAGGCCCGGAATTCACCCCTCCACTTT
TRBJ2-2 | few | TRBV6-1 | - | 13 | CATTGYGTGELFF | TGTGCCACCACCGGATACGGAACCGGGGAGCTGTTTTTT
TRBJ2-7 | - | TRBV6-5 | - | 14 | CASSYSDGTYEQYF | TGTGCCAGCAGTTACTCTGACGGAACCTACGAGCAGTACTTC
TRBJ2-7 | few | TRBV9 | - | 16 | CASSASGLGTTYEQYF | TGTGCCAGCAGCGCTTCAGGGTTAGGGACAACCTACGAGCAGTACTTC